This TCR beta chain was identified during a study of PD-1 blockade in classical Hodgkin lymphoma. Study observations and caveats: Reports described newly diagnosed patients as having lower baseline TCR diversity than healthy donors. There remain no defined causes for the repertoire differences, which possibly reflect disease activity or prior therapy.

Germline CDR1 and CDR2: SSHAT and FNYEAQ (reference sequence). Losses at the gene ends were 5 bases for V and 3 bases for J; bases not matched to a gene: 3. The CDR3 has 13 residues. About this clone: Its target is unknown.

The method was immunoSEQ multiplex PCR; TCRdb's version includes in-frame clones alone and lacks a portion of them. In the table there are 70,000 to 85,000 clones, approximately 94% of which are singletons. Autologous stem cell transplantation was followed by relapse in every patient, and brentuximab vedotin exposure varied. Best outcomes ranged across complete response, partial response and progressive disease. This clonotype was sampled from a human donor with classical Hodgkin lymphoma. This rearrangement joins TRBV7-7 to TRBJ2-5, with 7 bases aligning to TRBD1. Sequencing was performed on peripheral blood mononuclear cells (PBMCs), taken at baseline. CDR3 amino acids: CASSRDRKETQYF. The CDR3 region has the DNA TGTGCCAGCAGCCGGGACAGAAAAGAGACCCAGTACTTC.